The following is a TCR beta chain sequence with its context. Its antigen is not known. The donors were in the approximately 130-subject validation cohort, distinct from the roughly 600-subject first cohort. The CDR3 is 15 residues long. Germline CDR1 and CDR2: SNHLY and FYNNEI. V gave up 1 base and J gave up 8 bases, with 14 bases separating them. This specimen comes from a study of cytomegalovirus exposure and HLA in healthy donors. For the study at large: Per a later analysis, the roughly 700 first-cohort and 120 validation repertoires shared one platform. The study's findings and limits: The authors listed roughly 150 TCR beta chains as cytomegalovirus-associated.

Only in-frame clones appear in the TCRdb table, and some are missing; sequencing was by immunoSEQ multiplex PCR. The sample has 200,000 to 250,000 clones; approximately 87% are singletons. The chain has TRBV2 and TRBJ1-4; weak D call: TRBD1 (6 bases). The specimen sequenced was PBMCs. This sequence was found in a woman under 30 in good health and CMV-seronegative. DNA of the CDR3: TGTGCCAGCAGTGAAGAGGGGGGGCTAGGGGAAAAACTGTTTTTT. Translation: CASSEEGGLGEKLFF.